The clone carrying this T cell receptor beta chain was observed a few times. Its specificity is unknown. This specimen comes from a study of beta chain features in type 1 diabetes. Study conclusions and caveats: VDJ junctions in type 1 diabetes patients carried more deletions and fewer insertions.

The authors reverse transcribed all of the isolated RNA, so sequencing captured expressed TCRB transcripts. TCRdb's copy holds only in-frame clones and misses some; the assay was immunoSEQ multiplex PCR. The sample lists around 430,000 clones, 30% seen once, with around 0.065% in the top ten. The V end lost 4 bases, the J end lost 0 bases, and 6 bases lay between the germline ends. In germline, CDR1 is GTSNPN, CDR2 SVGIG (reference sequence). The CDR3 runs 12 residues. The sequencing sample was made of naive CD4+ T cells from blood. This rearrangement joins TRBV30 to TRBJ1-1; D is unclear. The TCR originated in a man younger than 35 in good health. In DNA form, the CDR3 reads TGTGCCTGGAACGGGGTGAACACTGAAGCTTTCTTT. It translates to CAWNGVNTEAFF.